These T cell receptor beta chains were read from a single sample in a study of T cell responses to AZD1222 COVID-19 vaccine. Repertoires were generated with immunoSEQ multiplex PCR, while TCRdb's copy carries only in-frame clones and drops some. In the table there are about 85,000 clones, 75% to 90% of which are singletons. Material: peripheral blood, obtained on day 0 of AZD1222 vaccination. Receptors were obtained from an adult in good health. Both conserved end residues are part of each CDR3. A D gene is named only where the DNA matches it firmly. A row's size may be missing; if present it is once, few, many or a size class.

>TRBV18|-|-|15|TRBJ2-7
CASSPRRDNSYEQYF
TGTGCCAGCTCACCCCGAAGGGACAACTCCTACGAGCAGTACTTC
>TRBV18|once|TRBD1|14|TRBJ1-4
CASSAGQGGEKLFF
TGTGCCAGCTCAGCTGGACAGGGAGGAGAAAAACTGTTTTTT
>TRBV10-3|once|-|13|TRBJ2-5
CAISGGRGETQYF
TGTGCCATCAGTGGTGGTAGGGGAGAGACCCAGTACTTC
>TRBV27|-|-|13|TRBJ2-3
CASRAGTTDTQYF
TGTGCCAGCAGGGCAGGGACCACAGATACGCAGTATTTT
>TRBV6-4|-|-|13|TRBJ1-6
CASSDAQGSPLHF
TGTGCCAGCAGTGACGCACAAGGTTCACCCCTCCACTTT
>TRBV28|few|TRBD2|15|TRBJ2-2
CASSLRGVNTGELFF
TGTGCCAGCAGTTTACGGGGGGTAAACACCGGGGAGCTGTTTTTT
>TRBV24-1|-|TRBD1|18|TRBJ1-5
CATRGQGLPFNSNQPQHF
TGTGCCACCAGGGGACAGGGTTTGCCTTTCAATAGCAATCAGCCCCAGCATTTT
>TRBV18|once|-|17|TRBJ1-5
CASSTVGGFNSNQPQHF
TGTGCCAGCTCAACTGTAGGGGGATTTAATAGCAATCAGCCCCAGCATTTT
>TRBV27|-|-|15|TRBJ2-1
CASSRDNPSYNEQFF
TGTGCCAGCAGTAGGGACAACCCTTCCTACAATGAGCAGTTCTTC
>TRBV7-9|-|TRBD1|15|TRBJ1-1
CASSPGTGWNTEAFF
TGTGCCAGCAGCCCCGGGACAGGGTGGAACACTGAAGCTTTCTTT
>TRBV28|-|TRBD2|16|TRBJ2-2
CASSLPGLAGGGELFF
TGTGCCAGCAGTTTACCGGGACTAGCGGGAGGCGGGGAGCTGTTTTTT
>TRBV9|once|-|14|TRBJ2-5
CASSAFSGQETQYF
TGTGCCAGCAGCGCGTTTAGCGGCCAAGAGACCCAGTACTTC
>TRBV2|-|TRBD1|15|TRBJ2-1
CASTSGTDSYNEQFF
TGTGCCAGCACCTCCGGGACAGATTCCTACAATGAGCAGTTCTTC
>TRBV7-9|-|TRBD1|15|TRBJ1-4
CASSLVGDSDEKLFF
TGTGCCAGCAGCTTAGTGGGGGACAGCGATGAAAAACTGTTTTTT
>TRBV19|-|-|15|TRBJ1-2
CASSKNWDGNYGYTF
TGTGCCAGTAGTAAGAATTGGGACGGGAACTATGGCTACACCTTC
>TRBV11-2|-|TRBD2|20|TRBJ2-1
CASSLDGTGLRGSGSDEQFF
TGTGCCAGCAGCTTAGATGGTACTGGACTCAGAGGTAGCGGGAGTGATGAGCAGTTCTTC
>TRBV10-3|-|TRBD1|15|TRBJ1-2
CAISDRTGEHYGYTF
TGTGCCATCAGTGATCGGACAGGGGAGCACTATGGCTACACCTTC
>TRBV7-2|-|-|13|TRBJ1-2
CASSSVIDRNYTF
TGTGCCAGCAGCTCGGTGATCGACAGAAACTACACCTTC
>TRBV14|-|-|15|TRBJ2-2
CASSPPLGGTGELFF
TGTGCCAGCAGCCCGCCTTTGGGGGGCACCGGGGAGCTGTTTTTT
>TRBV5-1|-|-|13|TRBJ1-1
CASSPQMNTEAFF
TGCGCCAGCAGCCCACAGATGAACACTGAAGCTTTCTTT
>TRBV28|-|-|13|TRBJ1-6
CASSLLRQSPLHF
TGTGCCAGCAGCCTGTTGCGGCAATCACCCCTCCACTTT
>TRBV2|-|-|14|TRBJ1-5
CASSGDGGNQPQHF
TGTGCCAGCAGTGGGGACGGGGGTAATCAGCCCCAGCATTTT
>TRBV6-5|-|-|12|TRBJ1-2
CASSIQEDGYTF
TGTGCCAGCAGTATACAGGAGGACGGCTACACCTTC
>TRBV6-5|-|TRBD1|14|TRBJ2-7
CASRSTGEVREQYF
TGTGCCAGCAGGTCGACAGGGGAAGTCCGCGAGCAGTACTTC
>TRBV29-1|-|TRBD1|14|TRBJ1-2
CSVVSGGANYGYTF
TGCAGCGTTGTATCAGGGGGCGCGAACTATGGCTACACCTTC
>TRBV6-1|-|TRBD1|15|TRBJ1-4
CASRPPGQGNEKLFF
TGTGCCAGCAGACCTCCGGGACAGGGTAATGAAAAACTGTTTTTT
>TRBV5-4|-|TRBD1|15|TRBJ1-1
CASSPKGARNTEAFF
TGTGCCAGCAGCCCGAAGGGGGCTCGGAACACTGAAGCTTTCTTT
>TRBV5-8|-|-|14|TRBJ1-2
CASSFQGMIYGYTF
TGTGCCAGCAGCTTTCAGGGGATGATCTATGGCTACACCTTC
>TRBV27|-|-|16|TRBJ2-7
CASSFLRAGHANEQYF
TGTGCCAGCAGTTTTCTAAGGGCTGGGCACGCCAACGAGCAGTACTTC
>TRBV6-5|-|-|14|TRBJ2-2
CASRSTGRFGELFF
TGTGCCAGCAGGTCGACAGGCCGTTTCGGGGAGCTGTTTTTT
>TRBV5-6|-|-|14|TRBJ1-5
CASSFGRNGGPQHF
TGTGCCAGCAGCTTCGGACGGAACGGGGGGCCCCAGCATTTT
>TRBV4-2|-|TRBD1|16|TRBJ1-2
CASSQEPGQGFNGYTF
TGTGCCAGCAGCCAGGAACCGGGACAGGGGTTCAACGGCTACACCTTC
>TRBV18|-|-|16|TRBJ1-3
CASSLGLITSGNTIYF
TGTGCCAGCTCACTGGGACTGATTACTTCTGGAAACACCATATATTTT
>TRBV3-1/TRBV3-2|-|TRBD1|13|TRBJ1-2
CASSHQGAYGYTF
TGTGCCAGCAGCCATCAGGGGGCGTATGGCTACACCTTC
>TRBV5-1|-|-|14|TRBJ2-1
CASSFGSNDDEQFF
TGCGCCAGCAGCTTCGGGAGTAACGACGATGAGCAGTTCTTC
>TRBV19|-|TRBD1|16|TRBJ1-1
CASSPRTGGAVTEAFF
TGTGCCAGTAGTCCAAGGACAGGGGGCGCCGTCACTGAAGCTTTCTTT
>TRBV3-1/TRBV3-2|-|-|12|TRBJ1-1
CASSQDSGWAFF
TGTGCCAGCAGCCAAGATTCAGGCTGGGCTTTCTTT
>TRBV21-1|-|-|15|TRBJ1-4
CASSKDREGNEKLFF
TGTGCCAGCAGCAAAGACAGGGAAGGGAATGAAAAACTGTTTTTT
>TRBV11-2|-|-|17|TRBJ1-2
CASSNRRWAGDNYGYTF
TGTGCCAGCAGCAACCGGCGGTGGGCAGGAGATAACTATGGCTACACCTTC
>TRBV18|-|-|15|TRBJ1-1
CASSPIKQRDSEAFF
TGTGCCAGCTCACCCATAAAACAAAGAGACTCTGAAGCTTTCTTT
>TRBV10-1|-|-|15|TRBJ2-1
CASSDAEATYNEQFF
TGCGCCAGCAGTGACGCGGAGGCCACTTACAATGAGCAGTTCTTC
>TRBV27|-|-|16|TRBJ2-6
CASSLILGSGANVLTF
TGTGCCAGCAGTCTGATTTTGGGTTCTGGGGCCAACGTCCTGACTTTC
>TRBV7-2|-|TRBD2|14|TRBJ2-4
CASSLERGVRIQYF
TGTGCCAGCAGCTTAGAGCGGGGGGTTCGCATTCAGTACTTC
>TRBV28|-|-|15|TRBJ1-1
CASRPRLAMNTEAFF
TGTGCCAGCCGACCTCGATTGGCTATGAACACTGAAGCTTTCTTT
>TRBV6-5|-|-|12|TRBJ2-1
CASRGTNNEQFF
TGTGCCAGCAGGGGGACCAACAATGAGCAGTTCTTC
>TRBV2|-|-|16|TRBJ2-1
CASNKVGDRSYNEQFF
TGTGCCAGCAATAAAGTAGGAGATCGCTCCTACAATGAGCAGTTCTTC